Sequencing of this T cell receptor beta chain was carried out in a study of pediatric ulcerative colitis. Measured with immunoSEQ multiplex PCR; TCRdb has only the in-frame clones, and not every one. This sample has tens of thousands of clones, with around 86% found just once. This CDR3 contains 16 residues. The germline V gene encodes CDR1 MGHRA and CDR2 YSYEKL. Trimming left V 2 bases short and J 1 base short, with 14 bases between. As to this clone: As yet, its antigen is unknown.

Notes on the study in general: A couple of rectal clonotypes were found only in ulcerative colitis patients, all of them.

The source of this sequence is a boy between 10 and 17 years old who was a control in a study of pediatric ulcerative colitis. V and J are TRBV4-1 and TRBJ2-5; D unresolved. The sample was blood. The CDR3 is CASSQNPDGSQETQYF. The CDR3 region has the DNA TGCGCCAGCAGCCAAAACCCGGACGGGTCCCAAGAGACCCAGTACTTC.